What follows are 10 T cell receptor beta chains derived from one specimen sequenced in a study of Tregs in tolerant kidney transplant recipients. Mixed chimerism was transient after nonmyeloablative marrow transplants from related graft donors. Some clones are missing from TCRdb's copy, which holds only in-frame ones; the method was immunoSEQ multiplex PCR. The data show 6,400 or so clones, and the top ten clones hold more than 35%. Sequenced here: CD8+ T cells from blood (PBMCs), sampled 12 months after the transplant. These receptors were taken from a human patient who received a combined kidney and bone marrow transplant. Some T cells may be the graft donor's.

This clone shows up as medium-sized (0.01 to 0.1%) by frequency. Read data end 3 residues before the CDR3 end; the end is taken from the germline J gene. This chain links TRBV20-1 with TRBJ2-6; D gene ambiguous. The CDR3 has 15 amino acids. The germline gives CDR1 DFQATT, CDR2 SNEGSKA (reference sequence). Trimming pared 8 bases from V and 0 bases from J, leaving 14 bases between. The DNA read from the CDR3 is TGCAGTACCCTAAACCCCCTCTCTGGGGCCAACGTC. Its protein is CSTLNPLSGANV. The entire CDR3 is CSTLNPLSGANVLTF.

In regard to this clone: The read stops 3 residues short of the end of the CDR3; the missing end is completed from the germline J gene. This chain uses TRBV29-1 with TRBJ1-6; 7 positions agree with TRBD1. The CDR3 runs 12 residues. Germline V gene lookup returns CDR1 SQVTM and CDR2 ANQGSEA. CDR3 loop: CRQTGPQSPLHF. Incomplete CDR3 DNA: TGCAGACAGACAGGGCCCCAGTCACCC. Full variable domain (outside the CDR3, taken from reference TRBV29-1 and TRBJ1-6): SAVISQKPSRDICQRGTSLTIQCQVDSQVTMMFWYRQQPGQSLTLIATANQGSEATYESGFVIDKFPISRPNLTFSTLTVSNMSPEDSSIYLCRQTGPQSPLHFGNGTRLTVT.

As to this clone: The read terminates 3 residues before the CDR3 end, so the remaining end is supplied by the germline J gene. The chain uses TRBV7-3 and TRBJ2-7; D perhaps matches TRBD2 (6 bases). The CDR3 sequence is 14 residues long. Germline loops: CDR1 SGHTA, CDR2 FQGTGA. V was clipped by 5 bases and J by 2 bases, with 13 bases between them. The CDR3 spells CASSPLAKTYEQYF. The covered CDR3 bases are TGTGCCAGCAGCCCTCTAGCGAAGACCTACGAG.

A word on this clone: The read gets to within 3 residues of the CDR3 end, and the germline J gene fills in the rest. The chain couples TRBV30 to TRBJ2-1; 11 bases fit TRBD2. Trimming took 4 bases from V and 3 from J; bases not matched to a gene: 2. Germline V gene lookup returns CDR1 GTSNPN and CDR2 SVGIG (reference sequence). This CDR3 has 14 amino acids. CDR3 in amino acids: CAWTLAGVYNEQFF. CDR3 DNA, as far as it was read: TGTGCCTGGACACTAGCGGGAGTCTACAATGAG.

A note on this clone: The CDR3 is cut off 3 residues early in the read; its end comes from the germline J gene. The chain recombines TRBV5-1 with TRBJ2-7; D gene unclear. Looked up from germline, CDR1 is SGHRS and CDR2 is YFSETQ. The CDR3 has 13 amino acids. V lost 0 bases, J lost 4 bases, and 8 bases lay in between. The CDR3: CASSLVTEYEQYF. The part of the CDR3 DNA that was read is TGCGCCAGCAGCTTGGTTACTGAGTACGAG.

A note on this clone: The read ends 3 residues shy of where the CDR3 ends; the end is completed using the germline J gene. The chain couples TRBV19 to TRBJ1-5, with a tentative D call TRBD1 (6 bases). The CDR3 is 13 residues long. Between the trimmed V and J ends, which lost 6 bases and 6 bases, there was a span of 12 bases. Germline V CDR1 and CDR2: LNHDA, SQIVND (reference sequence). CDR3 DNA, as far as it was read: TGTGCCAGTAGGACAGGAAGAATTCAGCCC. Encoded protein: CASRTGRIQP. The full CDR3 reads CASRTGRIQPQHF.

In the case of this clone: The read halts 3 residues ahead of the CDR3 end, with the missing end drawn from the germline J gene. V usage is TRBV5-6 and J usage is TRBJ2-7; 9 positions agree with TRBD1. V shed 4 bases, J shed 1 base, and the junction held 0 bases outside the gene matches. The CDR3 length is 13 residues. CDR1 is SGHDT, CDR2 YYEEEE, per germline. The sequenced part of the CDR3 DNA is TGTGCCAGCAGCGGGACAGGGTCCTACGAG. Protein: CASSGTGSYE. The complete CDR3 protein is CASSGTGSYEQYF.

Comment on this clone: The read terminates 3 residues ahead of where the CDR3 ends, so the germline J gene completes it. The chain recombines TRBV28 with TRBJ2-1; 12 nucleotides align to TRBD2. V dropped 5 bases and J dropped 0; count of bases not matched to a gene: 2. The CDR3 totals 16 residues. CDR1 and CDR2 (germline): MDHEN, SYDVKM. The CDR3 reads CASSVLAGGSYNEQFF. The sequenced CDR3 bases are TGTGCCAGCAGTGTACTAGCGGGAGGCTCCTACAATGAG.

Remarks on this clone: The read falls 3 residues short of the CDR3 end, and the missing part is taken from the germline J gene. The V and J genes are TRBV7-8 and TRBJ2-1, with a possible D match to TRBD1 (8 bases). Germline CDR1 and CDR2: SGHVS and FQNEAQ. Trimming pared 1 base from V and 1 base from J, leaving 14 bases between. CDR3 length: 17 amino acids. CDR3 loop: CASSLDRGGTSYNEQFF. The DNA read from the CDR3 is TGTGCCAGCAGCTTAGACAGGGGGGGGACTTCCTACAATGAG.

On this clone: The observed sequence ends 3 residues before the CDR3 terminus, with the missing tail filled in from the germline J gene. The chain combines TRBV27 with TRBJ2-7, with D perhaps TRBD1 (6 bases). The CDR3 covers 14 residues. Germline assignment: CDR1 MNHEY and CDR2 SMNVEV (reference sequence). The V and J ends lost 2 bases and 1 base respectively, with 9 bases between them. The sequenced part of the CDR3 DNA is TGTGCCAGCAGTTTACGACAGGTATCCTACGAG. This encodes CASSLRQVSYE. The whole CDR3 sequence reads CASSLRQVSYEQYF.